The next 19 T cell receptor beta chains were all read from a single sample in a study of T cell responses to AZD1222 COVID-19 vaccine. The method was immunoSEQ multiplex PCR; TCRdb's version includes in-frame clones alone and lacks a portion of them. The data show 75,000 to 100,000 clones, with just over 85% seen just once and roughly 6.3% held by the top ten. Here the sequenced sample was peripheral blood, taken on day 0 of AZD1222 vaccination. The source of these receptors is an adult in good health.

This chain connects TRBV3-1 (or the pseudogene TRBV3-2) to TRBJ1-3; unclear D gene. Germline V gene sequence: CDR1 LGHDT, CDR2 YNNKEL (reference sequence). Trimming stripped 6 bases from V and 7 bases from J, with 16 bases between. CDR3 size: 14 residues. CDR3 sequence: CASSVSAGGNTIYF. The CDR3 DNA is TGTGCCAGCAGTGTATCGGCGGGAGGTAACACCATATATTTT.

This sequence joins TRBV5-4 and TRBJ1-6; TRBD1 might be the D (5 bases). V was cut by 1 base and J by 5 bases, with 10 bases left in between. Germline V gene lookup returns CDR1 SGHNT and CDR2 YYREEE (reference sequence). This CDR3 is built from 15 residues. The DNA for the CDR3 is TGTGCCAGCAGCTTGATAGGAGGGGATAATTCACCCCTCCACTTT. Translating gives CASSLIGGDNSPLHF.

This clone has just one count. V usage is TRBV6-5 and J usage is TRBJ1-4; TRBD1 matches at 7 bases. CDR1 is MNHEY and CDR2 is SVGAGI in the germline V gene. This CDR3 spans 15 amino acids. V lost 6 bases to trimming and J lost 1 base; unmatched junction nucleotides: 5. This CDR3 is CASSPAGGTNEKLFF. The CDR3 nucleotides are TGTGCCAGCAGCCCCGCAGGGGGAACTAATGAAAAACTGTTTTTT.

The V gene is TRBV7-8, the J gene TRBJ1-5; 7 nucleotides line up with TRBD1. The CDR3 contains 17 residues. The junction had 11 bases not matched to a gene; V was cut back by 6 bases and J by 0 bases. The germline gives CDR1 SGHVS, CDR2 FQNEAQ. The CDR3 DNA follows: TGTGCCAGCAGTTGGGAGGGACAGCTTTATAGCAATCAGCCCCAGCATTTT. Translating gives CASSWEGQLYSNQPQHF.

V and J are TRBV7-9 and TRBJ1-3; tentative D call: TRBD1 (5 bases). Trimming left V 7 bases short and J 7 bases short, with 11 bases between. CDR3 length: 12 amino acids. The germline V gene has CDR1 SEHNR and CDR2 FQNEAQ (reference sequence). The CDR3 region is CASTQGVNTIYF. The CDR3 DNA is TGTGCCAGCACCCAAGGGGTGAACACCATATATTTT.

V gene TRBV5-6 combines with J gene TRBJ2-3; 9 nucleotides agree with TRBD2. Germline values: CDR1 SGHDT, CDR2 YYEEEE. The CDR3 totals 17 residues. The trim removed 0 bases at V and 0 bases at J, leaving 5 bases unmatched. The CDR3 reads CASSLAASGESTDTQYF. The CDR3 DNA follows: TGTGCCAGCAGCTTGGCTGCTAGCGGGGAGAGCACAGATACGCAGTATTTT.

The rearrangement links TRBV5-1 to TRBJ2-7; 10 bases line up with TRBD1. CDR3 size: 14 residues. The V and J ends lost 6 bases and 3 bases, in that order; junction bases with no gene match: 6. Germline V gene lookup returns CDR1 SGHRS and CDR2 YFSETQ. This CDR3 is CASTPGQGIYEQYF. The CDR3 DNA sequence: TGCGCCAGCACTCCGGGACAGGGGATCTACGAGCAGTACTTC.

The rearrangement joins TRBV24-1 to TRBJ1-2, with unresolved D. V dropped 9 bases and J dropped 8 bases, with 15 bases sitting between them. Germline CDR1 and CDR2: KGHDR and SFDVKD. The CDR3 is made up of 12 amino acids. DNA for the CDR3: TGTGCCACCGGTCACGACTTCGGGGGCTACACCTTC. It is translated as CATGHDFGGYTF.

The chain carries TRBV6-1 and TRBJ1-6, with 7 bases fitting TRBD1. V was pared by 1 base and J by 9 bases, with 6 bases of the junction left unmatched. CDR1 is MNHNS, CDR2 SASEGT, per germline. This CDR3 has 15 amino acids. CDR3 sequence reads: CASSEGTGVGSPLHF. DNA of the CDR3: TGTGCCAGCAGTGAAGGAACAGGGGTGGGTTCACCCCTCCACTTT.

The chain links TRBV7-9 to TRBJ2-6; D is perhaps TRBD2 (5 bases). This CDR3 contains 17 residues. Germline CDR1 reads SEHNR; CDR2 reads FQNEAQ (reference sequence). Trimming stripped 2 bases from V and 2 bases from J, with 13 bases between. Here the CDR3 reads CASSLTGVGAGANVLTF. The CDR3 nucleotides are TGTGCCAGCAGCTTAACCGGAGTCGGGGCTGGGGCCAACGTCCTGACTTTC.

The chain employs TRBV2 and TRBJ2-1, with no clear D. Germline V gives CDR1 SNHLY, CDR2 FYNNEI. The CDR3 covers 16 residues. Trimming pared 0 bases from V and 6 bases from J, leaving 15 bases between. CDR3 sequence (DNA): TGTGCCAGCAGTGAAGCGACCGTAGAACGTTTCAATGAGCAGTTCTTC. It encodes CASSEATVERFNEQFF.

CDR3 bases: TGTGCCAGCAGTGACTCGGTCTTTAAGCCCCAGCATTTT. Translated, it gives CASSDSVFKPQHF. The chain is built from TRBV12-3 or TRBV12-4 and TRBJ1-5, with unresolved D. Deletions cut 5 bases from V and 8 bases from J, with 13 bases between. This CDR3 has 13 residues.

This clone ranks as medium-sized. The chain joins TRBV11-2 to TRBJ1-1; possibly TRBD1 for D (5 bases). Germline assignment: CDR1 SGHAT and CDR2 FQNNGV. V lost 3 bases to trimming and J lost 5 bases, with 16 bases between them. The CDR3 is made up of 15 amino acids. CDR3 sequence (DNA): TGTGCCAGCAGCTTGGGGGACGGGGCGAGGACTGAAGCTTTCTTT. It specifies CASSLGDGARTEAFF.

This rearrangement joins TRBV7-3 to TRBJ2-1; 10 nucleotides match TRBD2. Per the germline V gene, CDR1 is SGHTA and CDR2 is FQGTGA. J lost 7 bases, V lost 1 base, and 10 bases had no gene match. The CDR3 length is 17 residues. The DNA for the CDR3 is TGTGCCAGCAGCTTAATAGGGTCGAGCGGGAGGGAGAATGAGCAGTTCTTC. This gives the protein CASSLIGSSGRENEQFF. Full variable domain (remainder filled in from reference TRBV7-3 and TRBJ2-1): GAGVSQTPSNKVTEKGKYVELRCDPISGHTALYWYRQSLGQGPEFLIYFQGTGAADDSGLPNDRFFAVRPEGSVSTLKIQRTERGDSAVYLCASSLIGSSGRENEQFFGPGTRLTVL.

CDR3 region: CAWRKGGYTF. CDR3 coding DNA: TGTGCCTGGAGAAAAGGTGGCTACACCTTC. The V and J genes are TRBV30 and TRBJ1-2, with D unresolved. The germline CDR1 and CDR2 sequences are GTSNPN and SVGIG (reference sequence). The ends were cut back, 3 bases at V and 7 bases at J, with 6 bases in the middle. This CDR3 comprises 10 residues.

The chain couples TRBV10-3 to TRBJ2-2; no firm D call. Trimming cost V 2 bases and J 0 bases, with 7 bases left between them. CDR3 size: 15 residues. The germline CDR1 and CDR2 sequences are ENHRY and SYGVKD. As DNA, the CDR3 is TGTGCCATCAGTGAGCTCCAGCCGAACACCGGGGAGCTGTTTTTT. Translating gives CAISELQPNTGELFF.

A few counts support this clone. V and J are TRBV7-3 and TRBJ2-6; D is ambiguous. Germline CDR1 is SGHTA and CDR2 is FQGTGA. The ends were cut back, 2 bases at V and 0 bases at J, with 5 bases in the middle. The CDR3 length is 15 residues. The CDR3 nucleotides are TGTGCCAGCAGCTTACAAACCTCTGGGGCCAACGTCCTGACTTTC. It encodes CASSLQTSGANVLTF.

The chain recombines TRBV19 with TRBJ2-1, with D maybe TRBD2 (6 bases). CDR1 is LNHDA, CDR2 SQIVND, per germline (reference sequence). V was pared by 9 bases and J by 5 bases, with 20 bases between. This CDR3 is built from 15 residues. This CDR3 reads CASQPPGWRDNEQFF. CDR3 nucleotides: TGTGCCAGCCAGCCCCCAGGGTGGAGGGACAATGAGCAGTTCTTC.

This chain links TRBV27 with TRBJ2-7; 8 bases are shared with TRBD1. This CDR3 region has 13 residues. The germline V gene encodes CDR1 MNHEY and CDR2 SMNVEV (reference sequence). With 4 bases clipped from V and 5 bases from J, the junction kept 4 bases outside the gene matches. This chain's CDR3 is CASSSTGVHEQYF. The CDR3 bases are TGTGCCAGCAGTTCGACAGGGGTGCACGAGCAGTACTTC.